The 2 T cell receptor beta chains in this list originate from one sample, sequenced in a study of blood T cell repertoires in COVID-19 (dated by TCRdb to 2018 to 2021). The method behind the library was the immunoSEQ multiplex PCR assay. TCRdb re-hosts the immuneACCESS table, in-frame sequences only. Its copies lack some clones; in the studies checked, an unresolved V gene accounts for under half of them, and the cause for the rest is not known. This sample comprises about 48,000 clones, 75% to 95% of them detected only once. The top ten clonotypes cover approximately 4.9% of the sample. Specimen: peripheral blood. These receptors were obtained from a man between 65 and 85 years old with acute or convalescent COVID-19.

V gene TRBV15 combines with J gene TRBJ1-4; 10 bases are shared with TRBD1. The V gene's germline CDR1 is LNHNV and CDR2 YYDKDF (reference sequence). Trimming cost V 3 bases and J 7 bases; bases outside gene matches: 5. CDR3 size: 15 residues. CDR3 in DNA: TGTGCCACCAGCAGGACAGGGGGCGGAGGTGAAAAACTGTTTTTT. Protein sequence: CATSRTGGGGEKLFF. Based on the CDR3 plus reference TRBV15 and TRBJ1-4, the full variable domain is DAMVIQNPRYQVTQFGKPVTLSCSQTLNHNVMYWYQQKSSQAPKLLFHYYDKDFNNEADTPDNFQSRRPNTSFCFLDIRSPGLGDTAMYLCATSRTGGGGEKLFFGSGTQLSVL.

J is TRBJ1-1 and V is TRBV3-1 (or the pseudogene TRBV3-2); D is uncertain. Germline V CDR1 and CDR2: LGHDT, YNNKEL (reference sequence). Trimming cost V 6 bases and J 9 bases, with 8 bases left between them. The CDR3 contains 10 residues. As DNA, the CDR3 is TGTGCCAGCAGGGGCGAGAAAGCTTTCTTT. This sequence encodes CASRGEKAFF.